The entry below gives a single T cell receptor (beta chain) sequence along with its context. Its specificity is unknown. This record comes from a study of regulatory T cells in long-lasting Graves disease. Documented time point: newly diagnosed GD, antithyroid drugs for less than 3 months. Isolated PBMC RNA provided the starting material for the TCR library. Arm-PCR of CDR3 regions with iRepertoire HTBI primers generated TCR beta libraries. TCRdb ran MiXCR on the multiplex PCR reads and lists one entry per CDR3 protein. The sample consists of roughly 420,000 distinct CDR3 sequences, around 17% of them appearing once. Study results and caveats: Under persistent disease, TRBV28, TRBJ1-2 and TRBJ2-5 were used preferentially. TCR diversity was lower in persistent Graves' patients (versus newly diagnosed ones). The persistent group shared 2,500 to 3,000 public clonotypes, more than the 966 shared by new patients.

This CDR3 spans 13 amino acids. CDR1 SGHAT and CDR2 FQNNGV come from the germline V gene. The germline V and J ends were trimmed by 3 bases and 1 base, with 7 bases remaining between them. In addition, the sample was reused for a study of T cells in Graves' hyperthyroidism and ophthalmopathy. In that study: Researchers ran a first-round RT-PCR on the TCR CDR3 using the HTBI primer set.

The genes are TRBV11-2 and TRBJ2-7; D ambiguous. This sequence was found in a woman between 18 and 30 years old with Graves disease. The sample consisted of peripheral blood mononuclear cells (PBMCs), taken at new diagnosis, from a patient treated with antithyroid drugs. Here the CDR3 reads CASSFQASYEQYF. CDR3 sequence (DNA): TGTGCCAGCAGCTTTCAGGCTTCCTACGAGCAGTACTTC.